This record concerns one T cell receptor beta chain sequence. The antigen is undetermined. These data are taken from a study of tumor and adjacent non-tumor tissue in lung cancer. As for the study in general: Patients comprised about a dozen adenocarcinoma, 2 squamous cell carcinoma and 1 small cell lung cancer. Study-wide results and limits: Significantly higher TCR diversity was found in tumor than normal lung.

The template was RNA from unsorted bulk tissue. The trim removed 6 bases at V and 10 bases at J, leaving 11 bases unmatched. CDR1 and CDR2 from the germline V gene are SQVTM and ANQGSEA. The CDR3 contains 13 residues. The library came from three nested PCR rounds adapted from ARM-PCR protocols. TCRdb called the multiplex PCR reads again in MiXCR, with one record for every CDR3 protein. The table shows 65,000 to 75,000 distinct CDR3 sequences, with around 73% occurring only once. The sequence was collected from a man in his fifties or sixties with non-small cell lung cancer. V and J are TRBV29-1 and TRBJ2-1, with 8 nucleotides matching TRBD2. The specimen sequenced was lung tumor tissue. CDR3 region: CSVGLVGIGEQFF. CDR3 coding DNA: TGCAGCGTGGGACTAGTGGGAATCGGGGAGCAGTTCTTC.